What follows are 9 T cell receptor beta chains derived from one specimen sequenced in a study of blood T cell repertoires in COVID-19. Here immunoSEQ multiplex PCR was the method, and the copy in TCRdb shows in-frame clones only, minus some. The profile shows 85,000 to 130,000 clones, about 89% of them singletons. Sequenced material: peripheral blood. These receptor sequences come from a human donor in a cohort sampled during active COVID-19.

The chain uses TRBV3-1 (or the pseudogene TRBV3-2) and TRBJ1-4; 7 bases agree with TRBD1. The germline V gene encodes CDR1 LGHDT and CDR2 YNNKEL (reference sequence). The ends lost 3 bases at V and 7 bases at J; junction bases unmatched: 14. This CDR3 has 17 amino acids. CDR3 bases: TGTGCCAGCAGCCAGTCACTTACAGGGGCCTCCGGTGAAAAACTGTTTTTT. It specifies CASSQSLTGASGEKLFF.

This clone was seen once. The CDR3 spells CASSTQGNGNTIYF. DNA of the CDR3: TGTGCCAGCAGCACACAGGGGAATGGAAACACCATATATTTT. The chain has TRBV13 and TRBJ1-3, with 7 bases lining up with TRBD1. Trimming removed 5 bases from V and 3 bases from J; junction bases left unmatched: 4. Germline V gene lookup returns CDR1 PRHDT and CDR2 FYEKMQ (reference sequence). The length of the CDR3 is 14 residues.

For the CDR3, the DNA is TGTGCCAGCTCACCAGGGGGAGGTGGCTACGAGCAGTACTTC. It specifies CASSPGGGGYEQYF. The genes are TRBV18 and TRBJ2-7, with D perhaps matching TRBD2 (6 bases). The CDR3 length is 14 residues. V shed 2 bases and J shed 3 bases, with 11 bases lying between them. Germline values: CDR1 KGHSH, CDR2 LQKENI.

This clone was detected only once. The V and J genes are TRBV7-9 and TRBJ2-2, with TRBD1 as a possible D gene (7 bases). The CDR3 is made up of 17 amino acids. The germline CDR1 and CDR2 sequences are SEHNR and FQNEAQ (reference sequence). V was shortened by 1 base and J by 0 bases, with 12 bases between the two germline ends. This chain's CDR3 is CASSLVGGQANTGELFF. The CDR3 nucleotides are TGTGCCAGCAGCTTAGTGGGAGGACAGGCGAACACCGGGGAGCTGTTTTTT.

This chain links TRBV5-1 with TRBJ2-2; D not certain. V was clipped by 0 bases and J by 0 bases, with 9 bases between them. CDR1 is SGHRS and CDR2 is YFSETQ in the germline V gene. The CDR3 runs 16 residues. CDR3 DNA: TGCGCCAGCAGCTTGGGGCAGGCGACGAACACCGGGGAGCTGTTTTTT. It translates to CASSLGQATNTGELFF.

The CDR3 bases are TGTGCCACCAGCAGAGATTGGGACAGGGACCTAGCCAAAAACATTCAGTACTTC. Its translation: CATSRDWDRDLAKNIQYF. The chain employs TRBV15 and TRBJ2-4; 9 bases fit TRBD1. This CDR3 spans 18 amino acids. The V gene's germline CDR1 is LNHNV and CDR2 YYDKDF (reference sequence). The J segment lost 0 bases and the V segment lost 0 bases, leaving 6 bases of the junction unmatched.

The chain links TRBV10-3 to TRBJ2-5; weak D call: TRBD2 (5 bases). The ends were cut back, 3 bases at V and 3 bases at J, with 8 bases in the middle. This CDR3 region has 13 residues. Germline-derived CDR1 and CDR2 are ENHRY and SYGVKD. The CDR3 loop reads CAISEVGKETQYF. CDR3 coding DNA: TGTGCCATCAGTGAAGTCGGGAAAGAGACCCAGTACTTC.

This clone was found once. The chain uses TRBV28 and TRBJ2-1, with TRBD2 as a possible D gene (5 bases). This CDR3 contains 15 residues. Trimming pared 6 bases from V and 8 bases from J, leaving 20 bases between. Germline V gives CDR1 MDHEN, CDR2 SYDVKM. The CDR3 here is CASSPFGVGPHEQFF. In DNA form, the CDR3 reads TGTGCCAGCAGCCCCTTCGGGGTTGGACCCCATGAGCAGTTCTTC.

The rearrangement joins TRBV12-5 to TRBJ2-7; 9 bases match TRBD1. With 0 bases clipped from V and 1 base from J, the junction kept 10 bases outside the gene matches. The CDR3 has 18 residues. CDR1 LGHNT and CDR2 FRNRAP come from the germline V gene. The CDR3 coding sequence is TGTGCTAGTGGTTTGGTATGGGAGGGACAGGGTAAGTCCTACGAGCAGTACTTC. Translated, it gives CASGLVWEGQGKSYEQYF.